This T cell receptor (beta chain) was recorded in a study of T-cell memory formation after mild COVID-19. General study results and limits: For contracting clones, CD4+ ones sat mainly in CM and EM, CD8+ in EMRA. Second-wave clones reaching peak frequency on day 37 lacked confirmed SARS-CoV-2 specificity.

The CDR3 is 15 residues long. V dropped 1 base and J dropped 4 bases, with 11 bases sitting between them. Looked up from germline, CDR1 is SGHRS and CDR2 is YFSETQ. Using its own MiXCR run on the 5' RACE reads, TCRdb lists one record per CDR3 protein. The sample lists some 49,000 distinct CDR3 sequences, roughly a quarter seen once, with roughly two fifths in the top ten. There are a few counts of this clonotype. The antigen is unknown. The V and J genes are TRBV5-1 and TRBJ2-2; the D call may be TRBD1 or TRBD2 (5 bases each). This TCR was recovered from a man aged 18-30 years who had mild COVID-19 (a few samples of this study predate the infection). Cell type and time point are not known. Sequencing was performed on PBMCs or a T cell subset sorted from them (not recorded which). CDR3 in DNA: TGCGCCAGCAGCTTGTATGGGGCGGGCACCGGGGAGCTGTTTTTT. Protein product: CASSLYGAGTGELFF.